These 16 T cell receptor beta chains originate from one sample sequenced in a study of shared clonotypes between healthy human individuals. Clones were sequenced by immunoSEQ multiplex PCR, and TCRdb holds only the in-frame ones, with some missing. The repertoire holds about 100,000 clones, more than 65% seen once, with 24% in the top ten. Material for sequencing was memory CD8+ T cells sorted from blood. Sample subset: CD45RO+ cells pooled with CCR7-negative TemRA cells. The receptors were sampled from a woman aged 30 to 39 in good health.

Concerning this clone: This sample also contains other DNA sequences that code for the same CDR3. The genes are TRBV7-9 and TRBJ2-1, with D maybe TRBD2 (5 bases). Trimming shortened V by 5 bases and J by 0 bases, and 14 bases separated the two germline ends. Looked up from germline, CDR1 is SEHNR and CDR2 is FQNEAQ (reference sequence). This CDR3 comprises 16 residues. CDR3 loop: CASSPRGGSSYNEQFF. The CDR3 DNA is TGTGCCAGCAGCCCCCGCGGTGGGAGCTCCTACAATGAGCAGTTCTTC.

The rearrangement uses TRBV5-1 and TRBJ2-1; D is undetermined. Trimming left V 6 bases short and J 3 bases short, with 10 bases between. The CDR3 runs 13 residues. Germline V gene sequence: CDR1 SGHRS, CDR2 YFSETQ. The CDR3 is CASNPEDYNEQFF. The CDR3 bases are TGCGCCAGCAACCCAGAGGACTACAATGAGCAGTTCTTC.

The chain employs TRBV6-6 and TRBJ2-1; TRBD2 matches at 8 bases. CDR3 length equals 13 residues. Germline CDR1 is MNHNY and CDR2 is SVGAGI (reference sequence). Losses at the gene ends were 5 bases for V and 4 bases for J; bases not matched to a gene: 1. The CDR3 protein is CASSEREYNEQFF. CDR3 DNA sequence: TGTGCCAGCAGTGAGCGGGAGTACAATGAGCAGTTCTTC.

This clone was detected once. The J gene is TRBJ2-1, the V gene TRBV25-1, with TRBD2 matching over 7 bases. V shed 4 bases, J shed 0 bases, and the junction held 12 bases outside the gene matches. The CDR3 consists of 18 residues. The V gene's germline CDR1 is MGHDK and CDR2 SYGVNS. CDR3 bases: TGTGCCAGCAGTGCCCGCCCGGGTCGGGAGGACTCCTACAATGAGCAGTTCTTC. Translated, it gives CASSARPGREDSYNEQFF. Drawing the rest from reference TRBV25-1 and TRBJ2-1, the complete variable domain is EADIYQTPRYLVIGTGKKITLECSQTMGHDKMYWYQQDPGMELHLIHYSYGVNSTEKGDLSSESTVSRIRTEHFPLTLESARPSHTSQYLCASSARPGREDSYNEQFFGPGTRLTVL.

This clone was seen many times. The chain is built from TRBV6-4 and TRBJ1-1; 9 bases agree with TRBD1. V was pared by 4 bases and J by 11 bases, with 5 bases of the junction left unmatched. The CDR3 runs to 12 residues. Germline loops: CDR1 MRHNA, CDR2 SNTAGT. The DNA for the CDR3 is TGTGCCAGCAGTGCGGGACAGGGTGACGCTTTCTTT. This encodes CASSAGQGDAFF.

The V and J genes are TRBV10-3 and TRBJ1-2, with D tentatively TRBD1 (5 bases). In germline, CDR1 is ENHRY, CDR2 SYGVKD. The ends were cut back, 4 bases at V and 0 bases at J, with 12 bases in the middle. This CDR3 is 15 amino acids long. The CDR3 region is CAISGGGEANYGYTF. For the CDR3, the DNA is TGTGCCATCAGTGGAGGAGGGGAAGCTAACTATGGCTACACCTTC.

This rearrangement joins TRBV27 to TRBJ2-7; a weak D match, TRBD2 (5 bases). Germline lookup yields CDR1 MNHEY and CDR2 SMNVEV (reference sequence). CDR3 length: 13 amino acids. V was clipped by 5 bases and J by 7 bases, with 15 bases between them. The CDR3 coding sequence is TGTGCCAGCAGTCCCGGAGGCGGAGGAGAGCAGTACTTC. Translated: CASSPGGGGEQYF.

The V and J genes are TRBV4-1 and TRBJ2-2; maybe TRBD2 (6 bases). There are 17 residues in the CDR3. CDR1 MGHRA and CDR2 YSYEKL come from the germline V gene. V shed 1 base and J shed 3 bases, with 15 bases lying between them. The CDR3 sequence is CASSQAGRELHTGELFF. CDR3 nucleotides: TGCGCCAGCAGCCAAGCCGGACGGGAGTTGCACACCGGGGAGCTGTTTTTT.

The chain carries TRBV6-4 and TRBJ2-5; D is unresolved. CDR1 and CDR2 (germline): MRHNA, SNTAGT. Trimming removed 6 bases at V and 4 bases at J, with 15 bases between. This CDR3 has 14 residues. The CDR3 bases are TGTGCCAGCAGAGCCTTGTACCTTCCAGAGACCCAGTACTTC. Residues: CASRALYLPETQYF.

To note about this clone: A single base separates this from a much larger clone, so it may be a read error. The chain carries TRBV6-6 and TRBJ2-7, with TRBD2 as a possible D gene (6 bases). CDR1 MNHNY and CDR2 SVGAGI come from the germline V gene (reference sequence). The CDR3 is made up of 15 amino acids. Trimming removed 1 base at V and 8 bases at J, with 18 bases between. The DNA of the CDR3 is TGTGCCAGCAGTTACTTGGGGGGAGAGGCTTACAAGCAGTACTTC. This translates into CASSYLGGEAYKQYF.

The chain carries TRBV5-6 and TRBJ2-4, with D possibly being TRBD2 (5 bases). CDR1 SGHDT and CDR2 YYEEEE come from the germline V gene. The CDR3 covers 14 residues. The ends were cut back, 1 base at V and 1 base at J, with 6 bases in the middle. The CDR3: CASSLRGAKNIQYF. CDR3 nucleotides: TGTGCCAGCAGCTTGAGAGGGGCCAAAAACATTCAGTACTTC.

The chain joins TRBV5-4 to TRBJ1-4; D gene uncertain. Between the trimmed V and J ends, which lost 1 base and 7 bases, there was a span of 8 bases. CDR1 and CDR2 (germline): SGHNT, YYREEE (reference sequence). The CDR3 has 13 amino acids. In DNA form, the CDR3 reads TGTGCCAGCAGCTTGCCGGGGTTTGAAAAACTGTTTTTT. Translating it yields CASSLPGFEKLFF.

The chain employs TRBV7-8 and TRBJ1-1, with D unclear. Germline CDR1 is SGHVS and CDR2 is FQNEAQ. Trimming removed 1 base from V and 7 bases from J, with 13 bases in between. The CDR3 is 14 residues long. As DNA, the CDR3 is TGTGCCAGCAGCTTAGGCAGGACGGAGTATGAAGCTTTCTTT. Encoded protein: CASSLGRTEYEAFF.

The chain employs TRBV4-1 and TRBJ1-2; D unresolved. V was clipped by 0 bases and J by 4 bases, with 9 bases between them. The CDR3 is 14 amino acids. Germline CDR1 reads MGHRA; CDR2 reads YSYEKL. CDR3 loop: CASSQDVAPYGYTF. CDR3 coding DNA: TGCGCCAGCAGCCAAGATGTGGCACCCTATGGCTACACCTTC.

The chain employs TRBV11-2 and TRBJ2-7; no clear D. This CDR3 comprises 15 residues. Trimming stripped 2 bases from V and 0 bases from J, with 11 bases between. Germline V lookup: CDR1 SGHAT, CDR2 FQNNGV. The CDR3 bases are TGTGCCAGCAGCTTAAGACACCCGAGCTCCTACGAGCAGTACTTC. Residues: CASSLRHPSSYEQYF.

The chain carries TRBV18 and TRBJ2-2; D gene uncertain. The V end was cut by 0 bases, the J end by 3 bases, with 14 bases between. CDR1 is KGHSH, CDR2 LQKENI, per germline. The CDR3 length is 17 residues. The CDR3 protein is CASSPPILTVDTGELFF. CDR3 coding DNA: TGTGCCAGCTCACCACCGATCCTCACAGTTGACACCGGGGAGCTGTTTTTT.